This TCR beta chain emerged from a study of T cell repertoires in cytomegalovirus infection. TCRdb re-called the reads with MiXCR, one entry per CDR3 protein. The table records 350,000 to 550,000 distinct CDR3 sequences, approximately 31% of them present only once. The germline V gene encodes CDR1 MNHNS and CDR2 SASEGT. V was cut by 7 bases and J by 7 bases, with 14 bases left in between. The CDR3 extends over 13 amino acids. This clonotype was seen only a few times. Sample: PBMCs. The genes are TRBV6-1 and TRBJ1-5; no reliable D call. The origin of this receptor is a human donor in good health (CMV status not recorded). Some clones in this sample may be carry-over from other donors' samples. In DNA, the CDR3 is TGTGCCAGCAAACGCAGCCCTGGGCAGCCCCAGCATTTT. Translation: CASKRSPGQPQHF.